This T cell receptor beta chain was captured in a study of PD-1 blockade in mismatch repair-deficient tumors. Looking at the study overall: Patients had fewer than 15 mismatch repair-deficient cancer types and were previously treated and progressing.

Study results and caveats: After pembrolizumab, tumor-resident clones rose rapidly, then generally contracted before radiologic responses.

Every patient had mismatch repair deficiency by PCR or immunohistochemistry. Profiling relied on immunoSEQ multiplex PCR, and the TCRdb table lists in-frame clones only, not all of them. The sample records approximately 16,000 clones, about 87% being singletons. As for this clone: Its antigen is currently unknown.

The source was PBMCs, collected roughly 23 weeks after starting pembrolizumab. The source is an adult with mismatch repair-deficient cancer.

The CDR3 sequence: CASSLSGWGGNTEAFF. The DNA for the CDR3 is TGTGCCAGCAGCTTATCTGGGTGGGGGGGGAACACTGAAGCTTTCTTT. The chain recombines TRBV7-6 with TRBJ1-1; D may be TRBD1 (5 bases). CDR3 size: 16 residues. Germline CDR1 is SGHVS and CDR2 is FNYEAQ. V was cut by 2 bases and J by 1 base, with 14 bases left in between.